Presented here are 8 T cell receptor beta chains from one specimen sequenced in a study of cytomegalovirus exposure and HLA in healthy donors. The PCR contained 60 Vbeta and 13 Jbeta primers. Method: immunoSEQ multiplex PCR; TCRdb's copy keeps in-frame clones and lacks some. The repertoire holds 160,000 or so clones, with roughly 80% as singletons. Sequences were obtained from PBMCs. These receptor sequences come from a female donor in good health and CMV-seronegative.

The count of this clone is one. J is TRBJ1-1 and V is TRBV7-2; 9 bases align to TRBD1. In germline, CDR1 is SGHTA, CDR2 FQGNSA. There are 14 residues in the CDR3. The V and J ends lost 5 bases and 8 bases, in that order; junction bases with no gene match: 9. The CDR3 nucleotides are TGTGCCAGCAGCGCATACAGGGGGCGGTGGGAAGCTTTCTTT. Amino acids: CASSAYRGRWEAFF.

This clone was picked up one time. The chain couples TRBV6-1 to TRBJ1-2; 7 bases are shared with TRBD1. Germline V gene data show CDR1 as MNHNS and CDR2 as SASEGT. There are 18 residues in the CDR3. J was trimmed by 5 bases and V by 1 base; bases with no gene match: 16. DNA of the CDR3: TGTGCCAGCAGTGAAGTTCATCTAGGGACAGACAGCCGTTATGGCTACACCTTC. It encodes CASSEVHLGTDSRYGYTF.

This chain uses TRBV19 with TRBJ1-6; TRBD1 might be the D (6 bases). Germline CDR1 reads LNHDA; CDR2 reads SQIVND (reference sequence). V was shortened by 1 base and J by 8 bases, with 12 bases between the two germline ends. This CDR3 spans 15 amino acids. In DNA, the CDR3 is TGTGCCAGTAGTATAGTGGCAGGGGATTATTCACCCCTCCACTTT. Translated: CASSIVAGDYSPLHF.

J is TRBJ1-6 and V is TRBV25-1; weak D call: TRBD1 (6 bases). Trimming cost V 7 bases and J 10 bases, with 20 bases left between them. Germline V CDR1 and CDR2: MGHDK, SYGVNS. The CDR3 loop spans 15 amino acids. CDR3 coding DNA: TGTGCCAGCAAAATGGGGAACAGGGAAGGCTCACCCCTCCACTTT. Its translation is CASKMGNREGSPLHF.

This chain uses TRBV11-2 with TRBJ2-5; weak D call: TRBD1 (5 bases). The assigned J gene may be wrong: the sequence end matches TRBJ2-7 better. The CDR3 runs to 14 residues. Per germline, CDR1 SGHAT and CDR2 FQNNGV. The CDR3 is CASSLDRVGYEQYF. The CDR3 nucleotides read TGTGCCAGCAGCTTAGACAGGGTTGGCTACGAGCAGTACTTC.

The V gene is TRBV15, the J gene TRBJ1-4, with a possible D match to TRBD1 (6 bases). Germline V gives CDR1 LNHNV, CDR2 YYDKDF (reference sequence). The CDR3 is 15 amino acids. V shed 1 base and J shed 8 bases, with 14 bases lying between them. CDR3 in amino acids: CATSRGGGGSEKLFF. In DNA, the CDR3 is TGTGCCACCAGCAGAGGGGGAGGGGGTTCCGAAAAACTGTTTTTT. Using reference TRBV15 and TRBJ1-4 for the parts outside the CDR3, the full variable domain is DAMVIQNPRYQVTQFGKPVTLSCSQTLNHNVMYWYQQKSSQAPKLLFHYYDKDFNNEADTPDNFQSRRPNTSFCFLDIRSPGLGDTAMYLCATSRGGGGSEKLFFGSGTQLSVL.

The genes are TRBV6-4 and TRBJ1-6; possibly TRBD1 for D (6 bases). The CDR3 contains 15 residues. Germline V gene lookup returns CDR1 MRHNA and CDR2 SNTAGT. Trimming cost V 6 bases and J 0 bases, with 9 bases left between them. CDR3 nucleotides: TGTGCCAGCAGCGACAGGAGCTCCTATAATTCACCCCTCCACTTT. It encodes CASSDRSSYNSPLHF.

V and J are TRBV5-6 and TRBJ2-3; TRBD2 is a possible D gene (6 bases). CDR1 and CDR2 (germline): SGHDT, YYEEEE. The length of the CDR3 is 13 residues. The V gene lost 0 bases and the J gene lost 5 bases, with 7 bases spanning the gap. In DNA form, the CDR3 reads TGTGCCAGCAGCTTGGCCGGGGGAGATACGCAGTATTTT. This codes for CASSLAGGDTQYF.